Detailed here is one TCR beta chain. This record comes from a study of OX40 agonist ivuxolimab in advanced cancers. The CDR3 is made up of 16 amino acids. The germline V and J ends were trimmed by 4 bases and 0 bases, with 13 bases remaining between them. CDR1 and CDR2 from the germline V gene are LNHDA and SQIVND (reference sequence). TCRdb's table, derived via immunoSEQ multiplex PCR, lists solely in-frame clones and lacks some. The sample consists of some 58,000 clones, roughly 80% of them appearing once. The genes are TRBV19 and TRBJ2-1; D may be TRBD1 or TRBD2 (5 bases each). Material: CD4+ or CD8+ T cells sorted from blood, obtained in a trial of the OX40 agonist ivuxolimab. This TCR derives from an adult with an advanced solid tumor such as melanoma, head and neck, liver or kidney cancer. The CDR3 DNA reads as TGTGCCAGTAGTAGGGGCTTGGGGAGCTCCTACAATGAGCAGTTCTTC. This codes for CASSRGLGSSYNEQFF.